This T cell receptor (beta chain) appears in the sequencing data of a study of identical twins (dated by TCRdb to the mid-2010s). With regard to the full study: To test whether fetal clonotypes persist, this study deep-sequenced TCR alpha and beta repertoires from monozygotic twins, from unrelated adults of various ages, and from cord blood. Replicate twin experiments were performed at different times using different library preparation protocols to rule out contamination. What the study reported, not specific to this receptor: Out-of-frame TCR alpha sharing in monozygotic twins was systematically underestimated by recombination models, whereas sharing between unrelated individuals was in agreement with the recombination models. Out-of-frame TCR alpha sequences shared between twins showed an excess of low generation-probability sequences compared with coincidental sharing between unrelated individuals. Because the same donors could not be followed over many years, conclusions were based on cross-sectional statistical analysis. A weaker excess of twin sharing was found in beta out-of-frame sequences because the signal-to-noise ratio was lowered by fewer shared sequences. Zero-insertion analyses could be partly confounded by invariant T cells such as MAIT and iNKT, although diverse VJ usage argued against such confounding for most clonotypes. Abundant cord blood beta clonotypes carried fewer insertions; young adult naive repertoires showed a weaker similar trend, while memory repertoires showed none.

All donors were healthy Caucasians. In its sample, this clonotype was seen a few times. Its antigen is currently not known. No much larger clone exists at a distance of one base, and base qualities are not known. CDR1 and CDR2, per the germline V gene (reference sequence), are MNHEY and SMNVEV. The cysteine opens and the phenylalanine closes a CDR3 of 15 amino acids. The DNA shown is the 45-base CDR3, in frame from base 1. V lost 2 bases and J lost 4 bases; the stretch between them is 12 bases long. The library was built by means of 5' RACE. Sequencer: Illumina HiSeq 2000. A universal primer binding site was added through template switching, and the final cDNA carried a unique molecular identifier so that TCR cDNA molecules could be counted accurately. Specific primers in the conserved constant-segment region were used to synthesize first-strand cDNA for the TCR alpha and beta chains. Each cDNA library was double barcoded, with a SMART-Mk sample barcode plus Illumina barcodes, to control for contamination. TruSeq adapter sequences along with Illumina sample barcodes were introduced in two successive PCR steps. The Illumina HiSeq platform was used with custom primers to sequence TCR alpha and beta cDNA libraries. The paper's data handling went like this. Raw reads were processed with MiGEC to extract unique molecular identifiers, and MiXCR was used to determine CDR3 positions. For each individual, recombination models were inferred using an EM algorithm with the repgenHMM and IGoR tools. The tcR package in R was used for shared clonotype analysis, with sharing normalized by the product of cloneset sizes. To study raw recombination free of thymic and clonal selection effects, out-of-frame nonproductive sequences were analyzed. The raw public data were reprocessed by TCRdb itself: fastp quality trimming at Q25, MiXCR clonotype calling, in-frame beta chains only. Rows merge per CDR3 protein into single entries with the most common DNA and genes. The authors' filters were not applied to this entry. Within this sample are 1.5 million to 2 million distinct CDR3 sequences, with less than 35% of them counted one time only. The ten most abundant clones make up roughly 0.3% of the sample.

The material sequenced was cord blood. The V and J segments used are TRBV27 and TRBJ1-5; the D gene cannot be named for sure. The clonotype was recovered from a newborn girl in good health. The DNA is as follows: TGTGCCAGCAGTTTAGACCGCAGCCCAAATCAGCCCCAGCATTTT. Its protein reads: CASSLDRSPNQPQHF.